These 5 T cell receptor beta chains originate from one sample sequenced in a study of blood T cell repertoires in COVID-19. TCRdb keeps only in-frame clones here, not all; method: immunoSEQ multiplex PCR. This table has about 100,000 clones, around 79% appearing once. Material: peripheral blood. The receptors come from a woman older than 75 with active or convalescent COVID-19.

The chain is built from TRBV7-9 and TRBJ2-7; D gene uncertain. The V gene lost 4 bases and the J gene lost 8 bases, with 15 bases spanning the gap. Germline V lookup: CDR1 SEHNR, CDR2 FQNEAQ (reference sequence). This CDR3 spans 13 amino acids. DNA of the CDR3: TGTGCCAGCAGCTACACCGAATCCACGAAGCAGTACTTC. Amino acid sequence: CASSYTESTKQYF.

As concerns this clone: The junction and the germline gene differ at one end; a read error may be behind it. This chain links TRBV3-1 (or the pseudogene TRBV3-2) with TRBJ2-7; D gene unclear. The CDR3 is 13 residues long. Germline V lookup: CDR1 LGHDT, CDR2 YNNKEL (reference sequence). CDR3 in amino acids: CASSQVSSYGQYF. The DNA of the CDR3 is TGTGCCAGCAGCCAAGTCTCTTCGTACGGGCAGTACTTC.

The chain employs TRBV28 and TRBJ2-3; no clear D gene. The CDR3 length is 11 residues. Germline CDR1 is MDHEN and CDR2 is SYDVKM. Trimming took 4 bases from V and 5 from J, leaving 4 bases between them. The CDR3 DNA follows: TGTGCCAGCAGTTCCCGAGATACGCAGTATTTT. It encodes CASSSRDTQYF.

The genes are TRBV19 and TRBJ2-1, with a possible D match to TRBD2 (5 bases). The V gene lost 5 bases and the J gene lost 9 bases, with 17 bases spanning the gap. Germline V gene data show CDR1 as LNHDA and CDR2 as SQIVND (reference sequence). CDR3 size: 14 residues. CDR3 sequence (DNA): TGTGCCAGTAGTCCCCGCGACTACCGGTCTGAGCAGTTCTTC. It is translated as CASSPRDYRSEQFF.

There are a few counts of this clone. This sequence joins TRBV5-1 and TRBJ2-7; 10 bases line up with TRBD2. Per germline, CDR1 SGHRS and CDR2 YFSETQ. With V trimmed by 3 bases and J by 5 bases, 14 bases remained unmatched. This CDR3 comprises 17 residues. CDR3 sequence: CASSSGRLAGVPHEQYF. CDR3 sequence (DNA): TGCGCCAGCAGCTCCGGGCGCCTAGCGGGAGTACCCCACGAGCAGTACTTC.